The rows below give T cell receptor beta chains drawn from one sample of a study of blood T cell repertoires in COVID-19. The repertoire was sequenced with immunoSEQ multiplex PCR; TCRdb's copy has only in-frame clones and lacks some. The sample shows 70,000 to 90,000 clones, around 79% of them seen only once. What was sequenced was peripheral blood. These receptors all come from a human donor in a cohort sampled during active COVID-19. Both conserved end residues are part of each CDR3. The D gene is left open where the match is weak. Clone size is stated in some rows and not others, as once, few, many or a class when expanded.

cdr3_nt cdr3_aa d_call j_call clone_size v_call
TGTGCCAGCAGTGGGACTAGCGGGAGATACGAGCAGTACTTC CASSGTSGRYEQYF TRBD2 TRBJ2-7 - TRBV25-1
TGTGCCAGTAGCGCGACAGGGAACTCTGGAAACACCATATATTTT CASSATGNSGNTIYF TRBD1 TRBJ1-3 few TRBV19
TGTGCCAGCAGTTTCGGGTATCAGAACACCGGGGAGCTGTTTTTT CASSFGYQNTGELFF - TRBJ2-2 - TRBV27
TGTGCCAGCAGCCAGATATCCCTGGACAAGCCCCCTTACGAGCAGTACTTC CASSQISLDKPPYEQYF - TRBJ2-7 - TRBV14
TGTGCCAGCAGTTCACCGGGACAGGGGAATTCACCCCTCCACTTT CASSSPGQGNSPLHF TRBD1 TRBJ1-6 - TRBV6-5
TGTGCCAGCAGCTTCCGGGACAGGGAATACTCTGGAAACACCATATATTTT CASSFRDREYSGNTIYF TRBD1 TRBJ1-3 few TRBV5-7
TGTGCCAGCAGCTCCCAGGCCCTTATTGGTCGCGAGCAGTACTTC CASSSQALIGREQYF - TRBJ2-7 - TRBV11-2
TGCGCCAGCAGCCAACATACGGACAGCCTTAACTATGGCTACACCTTC CASSQHTDSLNYGYTF - TRBJ1-2 - TRBV4-3
TGTGCCTGGAGTGACGGACAGGGTAAATTCGAGCAGTACTTC CAWSDGQGKFEQYF TRBD1 TRBJ2-7 once TRBV30
TGTGCCAGCAGCCGAAGACGGGGCGACAGGAGCTCCTACAATGAGCAGTTCTTC CASSRRRGDRSSYNEQFF - TRBJ2-1 - TRBV28
TGTGCCAGCAGCCCTATAGAGCGGGAGAACTACAATGAGCAGTTCTTC CASSPIERENYNEQFF TRBD2 TRBJ2-1 - TRBV27
TGTGCCAGCAGTTACCCCCAGCGGGAGCCCGGAGGAACGCAGTATTTT CASSYPQREPGGTQYF TRBD2 TRBJ2-3 - TRBV6-6
TGTGCCAGCAGTTTCGACTCGGGGGAGACCCAGTACTTC CASSFDSGETQYF - TRBJ2-5 - TRBV6-5
TGTGCCAGCAGAATTAGCAGCCTCTACACCGGGGAGCTGTTTTTT CASRISSLYTGELFF - TRBJ2-2 once TRBV2
TGTGCCAGCAGTTTCGCGGGAGTCTCTGTCGAGCAGTACTTC CASSFAGVSVEQYF TRBD2 TRBJ2-7 - TRBV28
TGTGCCAGCAGCTCCCTAGCGGGAGTCGACACAGATACGCAGTATTTT CASSSLAGVDTDTQYF TRBD2 TRBJ2-3 - TRBV11-3
TGCGCCAGCAGCCATAATCGGTGGGAGAGCACTGAAGCTTTCTTT CASSHNRWESTEAFF - TRBJ1-1 - TRBV4-1
TGTGCCAGTGTCGGTATAGCGGGAGAATCTACTGGCACAGATACGCAGTATTTT CASVGIAGESTGTDTQYF TRBD2 TRBJ2-3 - TRBV19
TGCAGCGTTGAAGTTAGGGCTAGCGGTCTCTCCTACAATGAGCAGTTCTTC CSVEVRASGLSYNEQFF TRBD2 TRBJ2-1 few TRBV29-1
TGTGCCAGCAGGACAGGGGGCTTTATGAACACTGAAGCTTTCTTT CASRTGGFMNTEAFF TRBD1 TRBJ1-1 once TRBV6-5
TGTGCCAGCAGCCCATGGGGGCGTGCGATGGGGGTTAACTATGGCTACACCTTC CASSPWGRAMGVNYGYTF - TRBJ1-2 - TRBV11-2
TGTGCTAGTGGTTTCGACAGGAACAATGAGCAGTTCTTC CASGFDRNNEQFF - TRBJ2-1 - TRBV12-5
TGCGCCAGCAGCGGACTAGCGTGGCATGAGCAGTTCTTC CASSGLAWHEQFF TRBD2 TRBJ2-1 - TRBV10-1
TGTGCCAGCAGTGCACCCACAGGGATGAACACTGAAGCTTTCTTT CASSAPTGMNTEAFF - TRBJ1-1 - TRBV25-1
TGTGCCAGCAGTAACCGGGCCACCGGGGGGGAGACCCAGTACTTC CASSNRATGGETQYF TRBD2 TRBJ2-5 - TRBV6-6
TGTGCCAGTAGTATGGCCCGGGGAGCGGGGGACAATGAGCAGTTCTTC CASSMARGAGDNEQFF TRBD2 TRBJ2-1 - TRBV19
TGTGCCAGTAGTAACAGGGAATACGAGCAGTACTTC CASSNREYEQYF - TRBJ2-7 - TRBV19
TGTGCCAGCAGCCCAGGATCACCGGGACAGAGCTCCTACGAGCAGTACTTC CASSPGSPGQSSYEQYF TRBD1 TRBJ2-7 - TRBV7-2
TGTGCCAGCAGGTCATACGGGACAGGTGGAGATACGCAGTATTTT CASRSYGTGGDTQYF TRBD1 TRBJ2-3 - TRBV28
TGTGCCAGCAGTCCAGGGACAGGGGCGATCTATGGCTACACCTTC CASSPGTGAIYGYTF TRBD1 TRBJ1-2 - TRBV6-6
TGTGCCAGCGGTCGACAGGGGTCCTACGAGCAGTACTTC CASGRQGSYEQYF TRBD1 TRBJ2-7 - TRBV2
TGTGCCAGCTCCACTTCGGGCACTGAAGCTTTCTTT CASSTSGTEAFF - TRBJ1-1 - TRBV18
TGTGCCAGCAGCCCGCGGGGTCAAGGTGCCTACGAGCAGTACTTC CASSPRGQGAYEQYF - TRBJ2-7 - TRBV13
TGTGCCAGCAGTGAAGCGTGGCAGAACTATGGCTACACCTTC CASSEAWQNYGYTF - TRBJ1-2 - TRBV6-1
TGTGCCAGCAGCTCGCAGGTAGCGGGGGGATACAATGAGCAGTTCTTC CASSSQVAGGYNEQFF TRBD2 TRBJ2-1 - TRBV7-2
TGTGCCAGCAGTGCTCGGACTAGCGGGACCTACGAGCAGTACTTC CASSARTSGTYEQYF TRBD2 TRBJ2-7 - TRBV2
TGTGCCAGCAGCGCGTACTCTAACAGGGGCCATGAGCAGTTCTTC CASSAYSNRGHEQFF TRBD1 TRBJ2-1 - TRBV9
TGTGCCACCAGCAGAGATAGCGGCGGCCAGTACTTC CATSRDSGGQYF - TRBJ2-5 - TRBV15
TGCGCCAGCAGCTTGGACTCGGAGACCCAGTACTTC CASSLDSETQYF - TRBJ2-5 few TRBV5-1
TGTGCCAGCAGACAGGGGGATCTCTACGAGCAGTACTTC CASRQGDLYEQYF TRBD1 TRBJ2-7 - TRBV6-5
TGTGCCAGCAGCTTAGATCGGCTGGGGTTAGAGGGCTTGGGCTACACCTTC CASSLDRLGLEGLGYTF - TRBJ1-2 - TRBV11-2
TGTGCCAGCAGCCCACCCGGCGGAGCGGGAGTGAGCGAGCAGTACTTC CASSPPGGAGVSEQYF TRBD2 TRBJ2-7 once TRBV7-2
TGTGCCACCAGCAGAGCGACGACGGGGTCCGAGCAGTACTTC CATSRATTGSEQYF - TRBJ2-7 - TRBV15
TGTGCCAGCAATGTTTTCTGGGCTATGTTCTACGAGCAGTACTTC CASNVFWAMFYEQYF - TRBJ2-7 few TRBV27
TGCGCCAGCAGCCAGGGACAGGGCCCCGACTATGGCTACACCTTC CASSQGQGPDYGYTF TRBD1 TRBJ1-2 - TRBV4-1
TGTGCCAGCAGCCAAAGTCCGAGGGCTGAAGCTTTCTTT CASSQSPRAEAFF - TRBJ1-1 - TRBV3-1/TRBV3-2
TGTGCCAGCAGTCGCACTAGCGGCGGGGAGCTGTTTTTT CASSRTSGGELFF TRBD2 TRBJ2-2 - TRBV27
TGCGCCAGCAGCCCACGGACAGGGGCTACCTACGAGCAGTACTTC CASSPRTGATYEQYF TRBD1 TRBJ2-7 - TRBV5-1
TGTGCCAGCAGTGAACAGGGTGGCGGGGAGCTGTTTTTT CASSEQGGGELFF - TRBJ2-2 - TRBV2
TGTGCCAGCAGCCGGTATAGCGGGACCTCTTCCTACGAGCAGTACTTC CASSRYSGTSSYEQYF TRBD2 TRBJ2-7 once TRBV3-1/TRBV3-2
TGCGCCAGCAGTGGGCAGGGCTACGAGCAGTACTTC CASSGQGYEQYF - TRBJ2-7 - TRBV10-2
TGTGCCAGCCAGGGACACTTCAATCAGCCCCAGCATTTT CASQGHFNQPQHF - TRBJ1-5 - TRBV25-1
TGTGCCAGCTCACCCGAGGACAGGGTTAACTATGGCTACACCTTC CASSPEDRVNYGYTF TRBD1 TRBJ1-2 - TRBV18
TGCGCCAGCAGCCAAGGGACTAGCGGGAACAATGAGCAGTTCTTC CASSQGTSGNNEQFF TRBD2 TRBJ2-1 - TRBV5-1
TGTGCCAGCAGCTTAGTTACAGGGAACACTGAAGCTTTCTTT CASSLVTGNTEAFF - TRBJ1-1 - TRBV7-6
TGTGCCAGCAGCGTAGTAGATGAAGCTTTCTTT CASSVVDEAFF - TRBJ1-1 - TRBV9
TGTGCCAGCAGTCGAAGTGGGGGGGAACCTAACGAGCAGTACTTC CASSRSGGEPNEQYF TRBD2 TRBJ2-7 - TRBV6-5
TGTGCCAGCAGTCAGCGGGACGGGGACACCGGGGAGCTGTTTTTT CASSQRDGDTGELFF TRBD2 TRBJ2-2 few TRBV6-5
TGTGCCAGCAGCGTAGACAGAGTCCAAGAGACCCAGTACTTC CASSVDRVQETQYF - TRBJ2-5 - TRBV9